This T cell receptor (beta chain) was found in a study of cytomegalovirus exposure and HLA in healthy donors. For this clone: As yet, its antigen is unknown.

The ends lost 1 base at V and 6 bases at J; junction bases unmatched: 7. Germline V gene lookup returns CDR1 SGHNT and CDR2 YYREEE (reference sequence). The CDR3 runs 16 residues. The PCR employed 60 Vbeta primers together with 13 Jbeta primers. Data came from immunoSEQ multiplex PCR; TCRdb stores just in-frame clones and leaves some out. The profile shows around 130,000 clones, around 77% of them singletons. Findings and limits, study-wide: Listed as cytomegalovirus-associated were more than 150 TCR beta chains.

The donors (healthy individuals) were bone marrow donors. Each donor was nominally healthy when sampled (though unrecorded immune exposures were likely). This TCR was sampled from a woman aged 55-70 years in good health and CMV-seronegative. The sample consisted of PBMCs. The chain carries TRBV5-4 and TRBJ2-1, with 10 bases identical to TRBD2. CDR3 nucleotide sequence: TGTGCCAGCAGCTTGTCGGCTAGCGGGGGACTCAATGAGCAGTTCTTC. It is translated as CASSLSASGGLNEQFF.